Reported below is one T cell receptor beta chain. Its antigen is not known. The data were obtained in a study of T cell clonotyping in hematopoietic cell transplantation. General observations from the study: After transplant, recipient diversity fell while pathologically expanded clonotypes grew through day 180.

Profiled with immunoSEQ multiplex PCR; TCRdb holds only in-frame clones, not every one. In the table there are some 15,000 clones, approximately 87% of which are singletons. This CDR3 spans 14 amino acids. V lost 4 bases to trimming and J lost 4 bases, with 14 bases between them. Germline CDR1 SGHKS, CDR2 YYEKEE (reference sequence). The TCR comes from a male patient aged 60-70 years who had an allogeneic stem cell transplant from a related donor, so the T cells may come from the graft donor. Some clones in this sample may be carry-over from other donors' samples. Sequences were derived from PBMCs, sampled 100 days after allogeneic stem cell transplant. The chain employs TRBV5-5 and TRBJ1-2, with a tentative D call TRBD1 (6 bases). The CDR3 is CASSRGGQGYGYTF. Here the CDR3 DNA reads TGTGCCAGCAGCCGGGGGGGACAAGGCTATGGCTACACCTTC.